Listed below are T cell receptor beta chains from one sample, sequenced in a study of cytomegalovirus exposure and HLA in healthy donors. TCRdb's copy holds only in-frame clones and misses some; the assay was immunoSEQ multiplex PCR. The top ten hold roughly 1.2% of the sample, which has roughly 120,000 clones, 85% to 95% seen once. What was sequenced was PBMCs. The receptors shown here come from a woman under 30 in good health and CMV-seronegative. CDR3s include the opening cysteine and the closing phenylalanine or tryptophan. The D gene is left open where the match is weak. Clone size appears in some rows only: once, few, many, or a class for an expanded clone.

>NA|NA|TRBJ1-2|TRBV28
TGTGCCAGCAGTTTGGGGGCCCCTGTAACCTATGGCTACACCTTC
CASSLGAPVTYGYTF
>NA|TRBD2|TRBJ2-3|TRBV5-1
TGCGCCAGCAGCACCGGACTAGCGGGAGTAACAGATACGCAGTATTTT
CASSTGLAGVTDTQYF
>NA|NA|TRBJ1-1|TRBV19
TGTGCCAGTAGTTCCGGGGGGTTCGCTGAAGCTTTCTTT
CASSSGGFAEAFF
>once|NA|TRBJ1-2|TRBV28
TGTGCCAGCAGTTCGGGAGGGGTGTATGGCTACACCTTC
CASSSGGVYGYTF
>NA|TRBD1|TRBJ1-1|TRBV2
TGTGCCACCTCTTTAGGACAGGGGAACACTGAAGCTTTCTTT
CATSLGQGNTEAFF
>NA|TRBD2|TRBJ2-3|TRBV5-1
TGCGCCAGCAGCTCCAGTAGCGGGGATACGCAGTATTTT
CASSSSSGDTQYF
>NA|NA|TRBJ1-5|TRBV28
TGTGCCAGCACCCGACAGGTTAATCAGCCCCAGCATTTT
CASTRQVNQPQHF
>NA|TRBD1|TRBJ2-7|TRBV7-9
TGTGCCAGCAGGGGTGGGGGTCAGACAGGGAGTGTTAACGAGCAGTACTTC
CASRGGGQTGSVNEQYF
>NA|TRBD2|TRBJ2-3|TRBV2
TGTGCCAGCAGTCCCTTGGGCGGGAGGGCCATTTTTTGGGGCACAGATACGCAGTATTTT
CASSPLGGRAIFWGTDTQYF
>NA|NA|TRBJ2-2|TRBV27
TGTGCCAGCAGTTTATCGGTCCTTACTCTAACTGGGCGGGCGAACACCGGGGAGCTGTTTTTT
CASSLSVLTLTGRANTGELFF
>once|NA|TRBJ1-3|TRBV5-6
TGTGCCAGCAGCTTGGGGGGCTCGAGAAACACCATATATTTT
CASSLGGSRNTIYF
>NA|TRBD1|TRBJ2-2|TRBV29-1
TGCAGCGTTATAGGGGGCCTGGTCGGGGAGCTGTTTTTT
CSVIGGLVGELFF
>NA|NA|TRBJ2-7|TRBV6-4
TGTGCCAGCTCGCCGACATCGGAGGGATACTACGAGCAGTACTTC
CASSPTSEGYYEQYF
>NA|NA|TRBJ1-2|TRBV7-3
TGTGCCAGCAGCTTAACCCCAGGGGACTATGGCTACACCTTC
CASSLTPGDYGYTF
>NA|TRBD1|TRBJ1-4|TRBV9
TGTGCCAGCAGCCCCTCGGCCCCGGGACAGGTTTGGGGAAATGAAAAACTGTTTTTT
CASSPSAPGQVWGNEKLFF
>NA|TRBD1|TRBJ1-6|TRBV7-3
TGTGCCAGCAGCAAAACAGGGGGACCCCTCCACTTT
CASSKTGGPLHF
>NA|NA|TRBJ1-5|TRBV4-1
TGCGCCAGCAGCCAAGATACTGGGCAGGGGCGCAATCAGCCCCAGCATTTT
CASSQDTGQGRNQPQHF
>NA|TRBD1|TRBJ2-2|TRBV9
TGTGCCAGCAGCGTATCCAGGGGGCAAGGCACCGGGGAGCTGTTTTTT
CASSVSRGQGTGELFF
>NA|TRBD1|TRBJ1-4|TRBV2
TGTGCCAGCAGTGAAATAGGGACAGAAACTGAAAAACTGTTTTTT
CASSEIGTETEKLFF
>NA|TRBD2|TRBJ2-5|TRBV15
TGTGCCACCCGAAGCGGGGGGCAACAAGAGACCCAGTACTTC
CATRSGGQQETQYF
>NA|TRBD1|TRBJ1-2|TRBV4-1
TGCGCCAGCAGCCCCCCCGGACAGGGGAACTATGGCTACACCTTC
CASSPPGQGNYGYTF
>NA|TRBD1|TRBJ1-3|TRBV6-1
TGTGCCAGCAGTGTGAGGACAGGGTCTGGAAACACCATATATTTT
CASSVRTGSGNTIYF
>NA|TRBD1|TRBJ1-1|TRBV10-3
TGTGCCATCAGTGAGGTTGGGACAGACACTGAAGCTTTCTTT
CAISEVGTDTEAFF
>NA|TRBD1|TRBJ1-2|TRBV9
TGTGCCAGCAGCGGACAGGGGGCGAATGGCTACACCTTC
CASSGQGANGYTF
>NA|NA|TRBJ1-5|TRBV30
TGTGCCTGGAGTCCTACAGATGAACCTAGCAATCAGCCCCAGCATTTT
CAWSPTDEPSNQPQHF
>NA|TRBD1|TRBJ1-2|TRBV6-5
TGTGCCAGCAGAACAGGGGACAGGGGAAACTATGGCTACACCTTC
CASRTGDRGNYGYTF
>once|NA|TRBJ2-1|TRBV9
TGTGCCAGCAGCGTAACGGGGGACCACTACAATGAGCAGTTCTTC
CASSVTGDHYNEQFF
>NA|TRBD2|TRBJ2-3|TRBV18
TGTGCCAGCCCATACGGGGGGGCCACAGATACGCAGTATTTT
CASPYGGATDTQYF
>once|NA|TRBJ1-3|TRBV6-1
TGTGCCAGCAGTGATCCTTTGGTACGGTCTGGAAACACCATATATTTT
CASSDPLVRSGNTIYF
>NA|NA|TRBJ1-5|TRBV7-9
TGTGCCAGCAGCCCAACACGGGAGAGGCCCCAGCATTTT
CASSPTRERPQHF
>once|NA|TRBJ2-7|TRBV18
TGTGCCAGCTCACCTTCCCGGGGCTACGAGCAGTACTTC
CASSPSRGYEQYF
>NA|TRBD1|TRBJ2-5|TRBV7-9
TGTGCCAGCAGCTTAGGCAGGGGGCTAGGAGAGACCCAGTACTTC
CASSLGRGLGETQYF
>NA|TRBD1|TRBJ1-5|TRBV4-1
TGCGCCAGCAGGGGACAGGGCGGTAGGCAGCCCCAGCATTTT
CASRGQGGRQPQHF
>NA|NA|TRBJ2-3|TRBV20-1
TGCAGTGCTAGCCCCGCAGATACGCAGTATTTT
CSASPADTQYF
>NA|NA|TRBJ2-2|TRBV5-4
TGTGCCAGCAGCCCGACACAAGACACCGGGGAGCTGTTTTTT
CASSPTQDTGELFF